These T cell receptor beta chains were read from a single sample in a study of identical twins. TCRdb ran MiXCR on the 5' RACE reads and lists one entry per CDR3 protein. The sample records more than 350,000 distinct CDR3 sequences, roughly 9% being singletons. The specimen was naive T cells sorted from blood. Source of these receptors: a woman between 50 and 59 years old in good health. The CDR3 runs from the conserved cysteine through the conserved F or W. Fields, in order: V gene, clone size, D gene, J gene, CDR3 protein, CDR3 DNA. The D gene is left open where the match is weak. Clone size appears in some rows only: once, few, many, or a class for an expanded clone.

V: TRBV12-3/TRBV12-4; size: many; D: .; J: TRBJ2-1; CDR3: CASSFGVQQFF; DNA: TGTGCCAGCAGTTTCGGGGTGCAACAGTTCTTC
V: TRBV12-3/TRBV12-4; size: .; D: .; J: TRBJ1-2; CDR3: CASSRGSGGYGYTF; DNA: TGTGCCAGCAGTAGGGGGTCGGGGGGCTATGGCTACACCTTC
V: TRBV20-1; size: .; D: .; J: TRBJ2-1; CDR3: CSPIGLYLNEQFF; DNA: TGCAGTCCAATCGGGCTGTACCTCAATGAGCAGTTCTTC
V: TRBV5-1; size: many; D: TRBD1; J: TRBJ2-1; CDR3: CASRGTGLMNEQFF; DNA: TGCGCCAGCAGGGGGACAGGGCTCATGAATGAGCAGTTCTTC
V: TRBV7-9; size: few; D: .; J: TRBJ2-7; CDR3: CASSSTDSYEQYF; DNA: TGTGCCAGCAGCTCGACAGACTCCTACGAGCAGTACTTC
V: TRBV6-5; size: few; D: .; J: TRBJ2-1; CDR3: CASRGEIRWNEQFF; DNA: TGTGCCAGCAGAGGGGAAATTAGATGGAATGAGCAGTTCTTC
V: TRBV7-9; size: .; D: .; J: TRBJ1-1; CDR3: CASSIKNTEAFF; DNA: TGTGCCAGCAGCATTAAGAACACTGAAGCTTTCTTT
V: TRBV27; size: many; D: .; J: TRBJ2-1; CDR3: CASTPLASYNEQFF; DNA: TGTGCCAGCACCCCGTTAGCTTCCTACAATGAGCAGTTCTTC
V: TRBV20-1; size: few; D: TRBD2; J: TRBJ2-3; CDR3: CSAMAGTSGRTDTQYF; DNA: TGCAGTGCTATGGCCGGGACTAGCGGGAGAACAGATACGCAGTATTTT
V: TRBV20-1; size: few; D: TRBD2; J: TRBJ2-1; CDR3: CSARAFRLAGVQSEQFF; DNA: TGCAGTGCTAGAGCGTTTAGACTAGCGGGAGTCCAATCTGAGCAGTTCTTC
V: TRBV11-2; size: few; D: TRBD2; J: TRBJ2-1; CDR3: CASSHPPGTRVNNEQFF; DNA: TGTGCCAGCAGTCACCCCCCCGGGACTAGGGTCAACAATGAGCAGTTCTTC
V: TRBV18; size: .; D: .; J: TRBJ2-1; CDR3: CASSRRLDRGEQFF; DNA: TGTGCCAGCTCTCGGAGACTGGACCGGGGCGAGCAGTTCTTC
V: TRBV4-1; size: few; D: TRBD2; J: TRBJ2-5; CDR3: CASSFLGLEGETQYF; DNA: TGCGCCAGCAGCTTCCTGGGACTAGAGGGAGAGACCCAGTACTTC
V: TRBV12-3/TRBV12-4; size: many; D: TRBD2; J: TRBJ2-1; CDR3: CASTVVGGGNEQFF; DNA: TGTGCCAGCACCGTAGTAGGCGGGGGCAATGAGCAGTTCTTC
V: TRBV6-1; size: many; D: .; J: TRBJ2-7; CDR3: CASNEVAGEQYF; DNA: TGTGCCAGCAATGAGGTAGCTGGGGAGCAGTACTTC
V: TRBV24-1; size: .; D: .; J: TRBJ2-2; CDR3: CATRRRETGELFF; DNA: TGTGCCACCAGGAGGAGGGAGACCGGGGAGCTGTTTTTT
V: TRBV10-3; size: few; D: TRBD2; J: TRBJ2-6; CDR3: CAIMREAGANVLTF; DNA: TGTGCCATCATGCGGGAGGCTGGGGCCAACGTCCTGACTTTC
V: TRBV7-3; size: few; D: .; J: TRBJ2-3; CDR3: CASSSLYTDTQYF; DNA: TGTGCCAGCAGCTCGCTATACACAGATACGCAGTATTTT
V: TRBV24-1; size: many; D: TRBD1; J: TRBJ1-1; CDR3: CATSEDDRAEAFF; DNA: TGTGCCACCAGTGAGGACGACAGGGCTGAAGCTTTCTTT
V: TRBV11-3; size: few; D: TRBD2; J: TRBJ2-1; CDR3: CASSLGMGGYNEQFF; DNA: TGTGCCAGCAGCTTGGGTATGGGAGGGTACAATGAGCAGTTCTTC
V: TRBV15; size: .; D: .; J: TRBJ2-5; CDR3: CATSTGWETQYF; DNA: TGTGCCACCAGCACCGGGTGGGAGACCCAGTACTTC
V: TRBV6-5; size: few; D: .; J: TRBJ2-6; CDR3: CASSYAGQPPSGANVLTF; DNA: TGTGCCAGCAGTTACGCGGGACAGCCGCCCTCTGGGGCCAACGTCCTGACTTTC
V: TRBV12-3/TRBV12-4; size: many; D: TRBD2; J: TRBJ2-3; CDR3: CASSLTSETTDTQYF; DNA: TGTGCCAGCAGTTTGACTAGCGAGACCACAGATACGCAGTATTTT
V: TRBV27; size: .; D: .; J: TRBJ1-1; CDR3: CASSLGQGRVNTEAFF; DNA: TGTGCCAGCAGCCTTGGGCAGGGGAGGGTGAACACTGAAGCTTTCTTT
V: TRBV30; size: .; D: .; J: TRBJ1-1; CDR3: CAWSVGRISNTEAFF; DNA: TGTGCCTGGAGTGTTGGCCGGATCTCGAACACTGAAGCTTTCTTT
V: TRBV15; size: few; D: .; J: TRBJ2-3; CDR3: CATSTEVADTQYF; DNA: TGTGCCACCAGCACCGAAGTAGCAGATACGCAGTATTTT